These 28 T cell receptor beta chains originate from one sample sequenced in a study of identical twins. MiXCR was run by TCRdb on the 5' RACE reads, yielding one entry per CDR3 protein. The repertoire holds 1.5 million to 2 million distinct CDR3 sequences, with about 32% as singletons. The sequenced sample consisted of cord blood. Receptors were obtained from a newborn girl in good health.

This chain joins TRBV6-5 and TRBJ2-7, with D possibly being TRBD1 or TRBD2 (6 bases each). The J call may be wrong; the DNA end is better matched by TRBJ2-5. Per germline, CDR1 MNHEY and CDR2 SVGAGI. The CDR3 runs 15 residues. The CDR3 DNA is TGTGCCAGCAGTTACTCGTCGGGGGCGGGCGAGACCCAGTACTTC. It specifies CASSYSSGAGETQYF.

This clonotype was picked up a small number of times. One junction end disagrees with the germline gene, perhaps due to a read error. The genes are TRBV7-9 and TRBJ2-5; no definite D call. The CDR3 covers 16 residues. Germline CDR1 SEHNR, CDR2 FQNEAQ (reference sequence). The CDR3: CASSPPRSSILETQYF. CDR3 nucleotides: TGTGCCAGCAGCCCCCCCCGATCCAGCATCCTAGAGACTCAGTACTTC.

The chain joins TRBV3-1 to TRBJ2-2, with 8 nucleotides matching TRBD1. The germline CDR1 and CDR2 sequences are LGHDT and YNNKEL (reference sequence). After removal of 5 bases from V and 6 bases from J, the junction contained 14 bases not matched to a gene. The CDR3 has 17 amino acids. This CDR3 reads CASSLPRGPFFAGELFF. The CDR3 DNA sequence: TGTGCCAGCAGCTTGCCCAGGGGGCCCTTCTTCGCCGGGGAGCTGTTTTTT. Drawing the rest from reference TRBV3-1 and TRBJ2-2, the complete variable domain is DTAVSQTPKYLVTQMGNDKSIKCEQNLGHDTMYWYKQDSKKFLKIMFSYNNKELIINETVPNRFSPKSPDKAHLNLHINSLELGDSAVYFCASSLPRGPFFAGELFFGEGSRLTVL.

The chain employs TRBV27 and TRBJ2-1; D perhaps matches TRBD2 (6 bases). Trimming took 6 bases from V and 0 from J, leaving 15 bases between them. CDR3 size: 16 residues. Germline loops: CDR1 MNHEY, CDR2 SMNVEV (reference sequence). In nucleotides, the CDR3 is TGTGCCAGCAGAGGTGGGACTTCGAGCTCCTACAATGAGCAGTTCTTC. Its translation is CASRGGTSSSYNEQFF.

The V gene is TRBV3-1, the J gene TRBJ2-1, with 15 bases aligning to TRBD2. J gave up 5 bases and V 4 bases, and 9 bases lay outside the gene matches. Germline values: CDR1 LGHDT, CDR2 YNNKEL (reference sequence). CDR3 length equals 18 residues. The CDR3: CASSPGLAGGRVNNEQFF. The CDR3 DNA follows: TGTGCCAGCAGCCCTGGACTAGCGGGAGGGCGGGTCAACAATGAGCAGTTCTTC.

The V and J genes are TRBV19 and TRBJ1-1; D ambiguous. V lost 2 bases and J 1 base, leaving 17 bases between the germline ends. Per germline, CDR1 LNHDA and CDR2 SQIVND (reference sequence). The CDR3 has 17 residues. The CDR3 reads CASSIWRGSPGNTEAFF. CDR3 sequence (DNA): TGTGCCAGTAGTATATGGCGGGGATCCCCTGGGAACACTGAAGCTTTCTTT.

The chain links TRBV6-1 to TRBJ2-5, with a weak D call TRBD2 (6 bases). There are 15 residues in the CDR3. The ends were cut back, 1 base at V and 2 bases at J, with 11 bases in the middle. CDR1 is MNHNS, CDR2 SASEGT, per germline. CDR3 DNA sequence: TGTGCCAGCAGTGAAGTGCGGGACCGACAAGAGACCCAGTACTTC. Translating gives CASSEVRDRQETQYF.

This clonotype was picked up a small number of times. The chain couples TRBV9 to TRBJ2-5; D not resolved. Trimming shortened V by 0 bases and J by 2 bases, and 8 bases separated the two germline ends. The germline V gene has CDR1 SGDLS and CDR2 YYNGEE. This CDR3 has 14 residues. The CDR3 here is CASSVGSAQETQYF. The DNA of the CDR3 is TGTGCCAGCAGCGTAGGGTCGGCTCAAGAGACCCAGTACTTC.

This clonotype has a count of ten or more. The rearrangement joins TRBV4-2 to TRBJ2-7; possibly TRBD1 or TRBD2 for D (5 bases each). The V end lost 0 bases, the J end lost 7 bases, and 13 bases lay between the germline ends. The germline V gene encodes CDR1 LGHNA and CDR2 YNFKEQ. The CDR3 sequence is 14 residues long. The CDR3 spells CASSQEHGALEQYF. CDR3 nucleotide sequence: TGTGCCAGCAGCCAAGAACACGGGGCCCTGGAGCAGTACTTC.

There are a few counts of this clonotype. This sequence joins TRBV24-1 and TRBJ2-5; D call uncertain. The CDR3 has 15 amino acids. Germline V gene sequence: CDR1 KGHDR, CDR2 SFDVKD. The V gene lost 4 bases and the J gene lost 11 bases, with 22 bases spanning the gap. The CDR3 sequence is CATSDSGSPLTEQYF. The CDR3, as DNA: TGTGCCACCAGTGACTCCGGGTCCCCCTTGACGGAGCAGTACTTC.

V and J are TRBV20-1 and TRBJ2-1; 10 bases fit TRBD2. This CDR3 spans 16 amino acids. Germline trimming cut 1 base from V and 8 bases from J; bases unmatched to any gene: 11. From germline, CDR1 is DFQATT and CDR2 SNEGSKA (reference sequence). The CDR3 coding sequence is TGCAGTGCTAGAGCCCCCCTCGGACTAGCGGTGGATGAGCAGTTCTTC. Translated: CSARAPLGLAVDEQFF.

This clonotype was recorded a few times. V is TRBV20-1 and J is TRBJ1-2; D is possibly TRBD1 (5 bases). V was trimmed by 3 bases and J by 0 bases, leaving 11 bases between them. Germline values: CDR1 DFQATT, CDR2 SNEGSKA (reference sequence). The CDR3 extends over 14 amino acids. The CDR3 sequence: CSASRDSSNYGYTF. The CDR3 nucleotides read TGCAGTGCTAGTCGGGACTCCTCTAACTATGGCTACACCTTC.

J is TRBJ2-5 and V is TRBV4-1, with D perhaps matching TRBD1 or TRBD2 (5 bases each). Germline V gives CDR1 MGHRA, CDR2 YSYEKL. Trimming shortened V by 1 base and J by 2 bases, and 26 bases separated the two germline ends. This CDR3 region has 20 residues. CDR3 sequence (DNA): TGCGCCAGCAGCCAAGTAGGGGTTAACCTCGGATGGGGGAAACAAGAGACCCAGTACTTC. This gives the protein CASSQVGVNLGWGKQETQYF.

This clonotype was seen a few times. The J gene is TRBJ1-4, the V gene TRBV12-3 or TRBV12-4; D remains unclear. Trimming took 6 bases from V and 3 from J, leaving 11 bases between them. This CDR3 has 14 amino acids. The CDR3 sequence: CASSLTVSNEKLFF. The CDR3 DNA reads TGTGCCAGCAGCCTGACCGTCTCTAATGAAAAACTGTTTTTT.

The V and J genes are TRBV2 and TRBJ1-6; D is perhaps TRBD1 (6 bases). The CDR3 loop spans 14 amino acids. Trimming stripped 5 bases from V and 7 bases from J, with 12 bases between. Germline CDR1 SNHLY, CDR2 FYNNEI. The CDR3: CASSIQQGNSPLHF. Written as DNA, the CDR3 is TGTGCCAGCAGTATCCAACAGGGAAATTCACCCCTCCACTTT.

This clonotype was counted only a few times. This sequence joins TRBV10-3 and TRBJ1-1; D is ambiguous. Trimming left V 4 bases short and J 4 bases short, with 13 bases between. Germline lookup yields CDR1 ENHRY and CDR2 SYGVKD. There are 14 residues in the CDR3. The CDR3 nucleotides are TGTGCCATCAGTGGGACGGCCTTGGGCACTGAAGCTTTCTTT. Translated: CAISGTALGTEAFF.

This clonotype was picked up a small number of times. V and J are TRBV24-1 and TRBJ2-4; weak D call: TRBD2 (5 bases). The J call could be wrong; TRBJ2-7 is a better fit for the DNA end. This CDR3 is 12 amino acids long. Germline V gives CDR1 KGHDR, CDR2 SFDVKD. For the CDR3, the DNA is TGTGCCACCAGTGCCTCGGGGTTCGAGCAGTACTTC. This gives the protein CATSASGFEQYF.

This clonotype was picked up a small number of times. This sequence joins TRBV20-1 and TRBJ1-5, with D uncertain. Trimming stripped 0 bases from V and 5 bases from J, with 17 bases between. Germline lookup yields CDR1 DFQATT and CDR2 SNEGSKA (reference sequence). The CDR3 contains 16 residues. The CDR3 protein is CSARDLFPGPHQPQHF. The CDR3 DNA reads TGCAGTGCTAGAGACCTGTTCCCAGGTCCTCATCAGCCCCAGCATTTT.

This clonotype turned up a few times. This rearrangement joins TRBV7-9 to TRBJ1-4; TRBD1 might be the D (6 bases). Germline CDR1 SEHNR, CDR2 FQNEAQ (reference sequence). With 5 bases removed from V and 3 bases from J, the gap between germline ends came to 13 bases. The CDR3 consists of 15 residues. This CDR3 is CASSLGQSSNEKLFF. CDR3 in DNA: TGTGCCAGCAGCCTTGGACAGTCCTCTAATGAAAAACTGTTTTTT.

V usage is TRBV18 and J usage is TRBJ2-1; 16 bases align to TRBD2. There are 19 residues in the CDR3. After removal of 2 bases from V and 0 bases from J, the junction contained 4 bases not matched to a gene. The germline V gene has CDR1 KGHSH and CDR2 LQKENI. This CDR3 is CASSPMGLAGGSSYNEQFF. For the CDR3, the DNA is TGTGCCAGCTCACCAATGGGACTAGCGGGGGGGAGCTCCTACAATGAGCAGTTCTTC.

This clonotype was picked up many times. The rearrangement links TRBV5-1 to TRBJ2-3; tentatively, D is TRBD2 (6 bases). The CDR3 totals 15 residues. Germline assignment: CDR1 SGHRS and CDR2 YFSETQ. Trimming took off 0 bases at V and 1 base at J, with 9 bases between the two ends. The CDR3 nucleotides are TGCGCCAGCAGCTTGGAAAAGCGGGGCACAGATACGCAGTATTTT. Amino acid sequence: CASSLEKRGTDTQYF. Supplemented by reference TRBV5-1 and TRBJ2-3, the full variable domain reads KAGVTQTPRYLIKTRGQQVTLSCSPISGHRSVSWYQQTPGQGLQFLFEYFSETQRNKGNFPGRFSGRQFSNSRSEMNVSTLELGDSALYLCASSLEKRGTDTQYFGPGTRLTVL.

In its sample, this clonotype was seen a few times. V is TRBV6-5 and J is TRBJ2-7; 7 bases line up with TRBD2. V lost 8 bases and J lost 7; bases outside the gene matches: 11. There are 13 residues in the CDR3. Germline V lookup: CDR1 MNHEY, CDR2 SVGAGI. The CDR3 sequence is CASWEGGPREQYF. As DNA, the CDR3 is TGTGCCAGCTGGGAGGGAGGGCCTCGGGAGCAGTACTTC.

This clonotype was recorded a few times. The chain couples TRBV4-1 to TRBJ2-2, with 7 bases lining up with TRBD2. Germline lookup yields CDR1 MGHRA and CDR2 YSYEKL. The CDR3 runs 18 residues. Trimming at V came to 0 bases and at J to 0 bases, leaving 7 bases not matched to a gene. Here the CDR3 DNA reads TGCGCCAGCAGCCAAGAGTCGAGCGGGGCGACGAACACCGGGGAGCTGTTTTTT. Translated, it gives CASSQESSGATNTGELFF.

The rearrangement links TRBV12-3 or TRBV12-4 to TRBJ2-5; D unclear. Between the trimmed V and J ends, which lost 6 bases and 4 bases, there was a span of 12 bases. The CDR3 totals 13 residues. Written as DNA, the CDR3 is TGTGCCAGCAGCCCGACGTGGGCAGAGACCCAGTACTTC. It encodes CASSPTWAETQYF.

This clonotype was picked up a small number of times. This rearrangement joins TRBV29-1 to TRBJ2-7; D may be TRBD1 (6 bases). Trimming took off 1 base at V and 2 bases at J, with 12 bases between the two ends. Germline V gene data show CDR1 as SQVTM and CDR2 as ANQGSEA. The CDR3 runs 14 residues. CDR3 DNA: TGCAGCGTTGAAGGCAGGGGCCCGACCTACGAGCAGTACTTC. It is translated as CSVEGRGPTYEQYF.

This rearrangement joins TRBV20-1 to TRBJ1-1; D possibly corresponds to TRBD1 (6 bases). This CDR3 comprises 13 residues. V was cut by 7 bases and J by 0 bases, with 12 bases left in between. Per germline, CDR1 DFQATT and CDR2 SNEGSKA (reference sequence). The CDR3 DNA sequence: TGCAGTGTAGAGCAGGGGATGAACACTGAAGCTTTCTTT. It codes for CSVEQGMNTEAFF.

This clonotype appeared many times. The chain has TRBV7-2 and TRBJ2-3; D is undetermined. This CDR3 has 14 residues. CDR1 is SGHTA, CDR2 FQGNSA, per germline. Deletions cut 2 bases from V and 0 bases from J, with 6 bases between. CDR3 in amino acids: CASSLLSSTDTQYF. Here the CDR3 DNA reads TGTGCCAGCAGCTTACTCAGTAGCACAGATACGCAGTATTTT.

This clonotype was seen more than once but under ten times. V is TRBV5-1 and J is TRBJ2-3; D perhaps matches TRBD2 (6 bases). Germline V gene data show CDR1 as SGHRS and CDR2 as YFSETQ. CDR3 length: 14 amino acids. V lost 6 bases, J lost 0 bases, and 11 bases lay in between. The CDR3 loop is CASTLAVSTDTQYF. CDR3 bases: TGCGCCAGCACCTTAGCGGTTAGCACAGATACGCAGTATTTT.